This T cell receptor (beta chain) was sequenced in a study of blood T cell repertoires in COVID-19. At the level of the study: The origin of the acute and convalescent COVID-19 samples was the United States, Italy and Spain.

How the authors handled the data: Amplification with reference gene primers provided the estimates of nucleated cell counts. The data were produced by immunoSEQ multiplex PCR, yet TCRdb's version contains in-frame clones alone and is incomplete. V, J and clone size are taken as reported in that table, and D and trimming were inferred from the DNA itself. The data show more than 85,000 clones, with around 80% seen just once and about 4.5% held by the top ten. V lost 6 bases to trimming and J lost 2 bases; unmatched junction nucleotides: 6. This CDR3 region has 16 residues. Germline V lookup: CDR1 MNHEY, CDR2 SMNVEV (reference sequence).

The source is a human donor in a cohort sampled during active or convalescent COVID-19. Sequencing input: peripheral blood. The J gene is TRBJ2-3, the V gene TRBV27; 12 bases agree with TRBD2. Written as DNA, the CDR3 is TGTGCCAGCAGACCAGGACTAGCGGGACCCACAGATACGCAGTATTTT. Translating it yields CASRPGLAGPTDTQYF.